Shown below are 32 T cell receptor beta chains from a single sample sequenced in a study of T-cell memory formation after mild COVID-19. TCRdb fed the 5' RACE reads into MiXCR, producing one record per CDR3 protein. Of hundreds of thousands of distinct CDR3 sequences listed, more than 15% are singletons. The specimen was PBMCs or a T cell subset sorted from them (not recorded which). These receptors came from a young man who had mild COVID-19 (a few samples of this study predate the infection). Cell type and time point are not known.

As regards this clonotype: A junction end diverges from the germline sequence, so it may reflect a read error. The chain joins TRBV28 to TRBJ1-6; 9 nucleotides match TRBD1. The CDR3 has 15 residues. Germline lookup yields CDR1 MDHEN and CDR2 SYDVKM. The CDR3 DNA sequence: TGTGCCAGCAGTCTTTGGACAGGGGTTAATTCACCACTCCACTTT. Translated: CASSLWTGVNSPLHF. Variable domain in full (rest from reference TRBV28 and TRBJ1-6): DVKVTQSSRYLVKRTGEKVFLECVQDMDHENMFWYRQDPGLGLRLIYFSYDVKMKEKGDIPEGYSVSREKKERFSLILESASTNQTSMYLCASSLWTGVNSPLHFGNGTRLTVT.

The chain has TRBV28 and TRBJ1-6; tentatively, D is TRBD1 (6 bases). Trimming stripped 1 base from V and 1 base from J, with 8 bases between. Looked up from germline, CDR1 is MDHEN and CDR2 is SYDVKM. The CDR3 loop spans 16 amino acids. The CDR3 protein is CASSLSRGSYNSPLHF. The DNA for the CDR3 is TGTGCCAGCAGTTTATCTAGGGGGTCCTATAATTCACCCCTCCACTTT.

The J gene is TRBJ2-7, the V gene TRBV11-2; D call uncertain. V was clipped by 4 bases and J by 5 bases, with 9 bases between them. From germline, CDR1 is SGHAT and CDR2 FQNNGV. This CDR3 has 12 amino acids. Here the CDR3 reads CASSWGLNEQYF. In DNA, the CDR3 is TGTGCCAGCAGCTGGGGATTAAACGAGCAGTACTTC.

The J gene is TRBJ1-5, the V gene TRBV20-1; tentative D call: TRBD1 (5 bases). CDR1 and CDR2 from the germline V gene are DFQATT and SNEGSKA (reference sequence). V lost 3 bases and J lost 2, with 11 bases in between. The CDR3 has 14 amino acids. The CDR3 nucleotides are TGCAGTGCTAGGGGGGACGGGGGCAATCAGCCCCAGCATTTT. Protein product: CSARGDGGNQPQHF.

This clonotype was found many times. This sequence joins TRBV20-1 and TRBJ1-2, with 12 bases that match TRBD1. J was trimmed by 3 bases and V by 2 bases; bases with no gene match: 7. This CDR3 has 16 amino acids. Germline V gene sequence: CDR1 DFQATT, CDR2 SNEGSKA (reference sequence). The CDR3, as DNA: TGCAGTGCTAGACTCGGGACAGGGGGCGATGACTATGGCTACACCTTC. It specifies CSARLGTGGDDYGYTF.

The chain combines TRBV20-1 with TRBJ2-7; tentatively, D is TRBD2 (6 bases). V shed 1 base and J shed 6 bases, with 13 bases lying between them. The CDR3 loop spans 13 amino acids. The germline gives CDR1 DFQATT, CDR2 SNEGSKA (reference sequence). The CDR3 spells CSARVAGGPEQYF. For the CDR3, the DNA is TGCAGTGCTAGAGTGGCCGGGGGACCCGAGCAGTACTTC.

This clonotype was seen repeatedly, ten times or more. The genes are TRBV24-1 and TRBJ2-2; D is perhaps TRBD1 or TRBD2 (5 bases each). Germline CDR1 KGHDR, CDR2 SFDVKD. Trimming removed 0 bases from V and 3 bases from J, with 7 bases in between. The CDR3 extends over 15 amino acids. The CDR3 spells CATSDLGGDTGELFF. As DNA, the CDR3 is TGTGCCACCAGTGATTTGGGGGGAGACACCGGGGAGCTGTTTTTT.

The chain has TRBV5-1 and TRBJ2-7; D remains unclear. Looked up from germline, CDR1 is SGHRS and CDR2 is YFSETQ. The CDR3 loop spans 14 amino acids. The V and J ends lost 4 bases and 2 bases respectively, with 13 bases between them. The DNA of the CDR3 is TGCGCCAGCAGCCCGGACCGTCGAGCCTACGAGCAGTACTTC. It translates to CASSPDRRAYEQYF.

This rearrangement joins TRBV15 to TRBJ2-7, with a weak D call TRBD2 (6 bases). Germline V gives CDR1 LNHNV, CDR2 YYDKDF (reference sequence). The CDR3 loop spans 15 amino acids. V gave up 0 bases and J gave up 1 base, with 10 bases separating them. DNA of the CDR3: TGTGCCACCAGCAGAGATCGGGGAGGTTCCTACGAGCAGTACGTC. As protein: CATSRDRGGSYEQYV.

The genes are TRBV4-2 and TRBJ2-3; TRBD2 matches at 16 bases. V dropped 4 bases and J dropped 1; count of bases not matched to a gene: 8. The CDR3 length is 19 residues. Looked up from germline, CDR1 is LGHNA and CDR2 is YNFKEQ. CDR3 loop: CASSPESGTSGGGTDTQYF. The CDR3 DNA reads TGTGCCAGCAGCCCGGAGTCCGGGACTAGCGGGGGGGGCACAGATACGCAGTATTTT.

The chain links TRBV6-5 to TRBJ2-1; 10 nucleotides align to TRBD2. V lost 4 bases to trimming and J lost 6 bases; unmatched junction nucleotides: 12. This CDR3 has 17 amino acids. Germline V gene sequence: CDR1 MNHEY, CDR2 SVGAGI. CDR3: CASSWSVAGGTGNEQFF. Written as DNA, the CDR3 is TGTGCCAGCAGTTGGTCGGTAGCGGGGGGTACTGGCAATGAGCAGTTCTTC.

The CDR3 region is CSARPVLAGNTDTQYF. The CDR3 coding sequence is TGCAGTGCTAGACCGGTGCTAGCGGGGAACACAGATACGCAGTATTTT. J is TRBJ2-3 and V is TRBV20-1; 9 bases agree with TRBD2. CDR3 length equals 16 residues. Germline values: CDR1 DFQATT, CDR2 SNEGSKA (reference sequence). V dropped 2 bases and J dropped 2; count of bases not matched to a gene: 8.

The J gene is TRBJ1-1, the V gene TRBV2, with D uncertain. V was pared by 3 bases and J by 1 base, with 6 bases between. The CDR3 runs 13 residues. Germline CDR1 and CDR2: SNHLY and FYNNEI. As DNA, the CDR3 is TGTGCCAGCAGTGACAGACCGAACACTGAAGCTTTCTTT. This translates into CASSDRPNTEAFF. The full variable domain, rest sourced from reference TRBV2 and TRBJ1-1, is EPEVTQTPSHQVTQMGQEVILRCVPISNHLYFYWYRQILGQKVEFLVSFYNNEISEKSEIFDDQFSVERPDGSNFTLKIRSTKLEDSAMYFCASSDRPNTEAFFGQGTRLTVV.

The chain carries TRBV27 and TRBJ1-5, with TRBD1 as a possible D gene (6 bases). From germline, CDR1 is MNHEY and CDR2 SMNVEV (reference sequence). The V end lost 3 bases, the J end lost 6 bases, and 9 bases lay between the germline ends. The CDR3 consists of 13 residues. The CDR3 DNA is TGTGCCAGCAGTTTCGGGGGGCGTCAGCCCCAGCATTTT. Translation: CASSFGGRQPQHF.

In this sample, this clonotype turned up a few times. The chain's CDR3 is CASSQDTLGTYEQYF. The DNA of the CDR3 is TGCGCCAGCAGCCAAGATACGCTGGGAACCTACGAGCAGTACTTC. The V call is TRBV4-3, the J call TRBJ2-7; D uncertain. CDR3 size: 15 residues. Trimming left V 0 bases short and J 2 bases short, with 11 bases between. Germline-derived CDR1 and CDR2 are LGHNA and YSLEER.

This clonotype was seen a few times. The rearrangement links TRBV29-1 to TRBJ2-7; TRBD1 or TRBD2 may be the D gene (5 bases each). The ends were cut back, 5 bases at V and 5 bases at J, with 22 bases in the middle. This CDR3 has 15 amino acids. Germline V gene sequence: CDR1 SQVTM, CDR2 ANQGSEA. The CDR3 sequence: CSVSSGTSLEHEQYF. The CDR3 DNA is TGCAGCGTTTCTTCGGGGACCTCCCTAGAGCACGAGCAGTACTTC.

The chain employs TRBV6-5 and TRBJ2-7; 10 positions agree with TRBD1. V shed 5 bases and J 5 bases; nucleotides not matched to a gene: 12. The germline V gene encodes CDR1 MNHEY and CDR2 SVGAGI. This CDR3 contains 16 residues. This chain's CDR3 is CASSDVRDRGVHEQYF. The CDR3, as DNA: TGTGCCAGCAGTGACGTCCGGGACAGGGGAGTCCACGAGCAGTACTTC.

The chain combines TRBV4-3 with TRBJ1-2; D not certain. This CDR3 comprises 14 residues. From germline, CDR1 is LGHNA and CDR2 YSLEER. The V and J ends lost 1 base and 1 base respectively, with 7 bases between them. CDR3 amino acids: CASSQGEGNYGYTF. The CDR3 DNA reads TGCGCCAGCAGCCAAGGGGAAGGTAACTATGGCTACACCTTC.

This clonotype was seen more than once but under ten times. The chain recombines TRBV7-2 with TRBJ2-3; 8 positions agree with TRBD2. The CDR3 contains 15 residues. Germline CDR1 and CDR2: SGHTA and FQGNSA. The V and J ends lost 0 bases and 5 bases, in that order; junction bases with no gene match: 4. This CDR3 reads CASSLAPAGVDTQYF. The CDR3 coding sequence is TGTGCCAGCAGCTTAGCCCCAGCGGGGGTAGATACGCAGTATTTT.

This clonotype occurred a few times. The chain recombines TRBV18 with TRBJ2-7; D uncertain. The CDR3 runs to 15 residues. Per the germline V gene, CDR1 is KGHSH and CDR2 is LQKENI. Trimming removed 2 bases from V and 3 bases from J, with 14 bases in between. The CDR3 nucleotides are TGTGCCAGCTCACCAGTTCAACAGTTACTCTACGAGCAGTACTTC. It encodes CASSPVQQLLYEQYF.

J is TRBJ2-1 and V is TRBV20-1; D might be TRBD2 (5 bases). The germline V gene has CDR1 DFQATT and CDR2 SNEGSKA (reference sequence). V was trimmed by 3 bases and J by 10 bases, leaving 13 bases between them. The CDR3 totals 12 residues. CDR3 amino acids: CSASPSTIEQFF. Here the CDR3 DNA reads TGCAGTGCTAGTCCTAGCACCATCGAGCAGTTCTTC.

This clonotype was detected a few times. This chain uses TRBV20-1 with TRBJ2-3; D uncertain. Between the trimmed V and J ends, which lost 3 bases and 1 base, there was a span of 11 bases. CDR1 is DFQATT, CDR2 SNEGSKA, per germline (reference sequence). The CDR3 has 14 residues. CDR3 in amino acids: CSASIPLGTDTQYF. The CDR3 nucleotides read TGCAGTGCTAGTATACCCCTTGGCACAGATACGCAGTATTTT.

This clonotype was seen more than once but under ten times. This chain joins TRBV7-9 and TRBJ2-7; the D gene is possibly TRBD1 (5 bases). V lost 7 bases and J lost 5, with 21 bases in between. The CDR3 extends over 15 amino acids. In germline, CDR1 is SEHNR, CDR2 FQNEAQ (reference sequence). Written as DNA, the CDR3 is TGTGCCAGCACCAGACCGGACGGGCAGGGCCACGAGCAGTACTTC. This codes for CASTRPDGQGHEQYF.

This clonotype has a count of ten or more. One end of the junction is discordant with germline, which a read error may explain. The chain uses TRBV4-2 and TRBJ1-6, with no clear D. This CDR3 has 15 amino acids. Germline CDR1 and CDR2: LGHNA and YNFKEQ. The CDR3, as DNA: TGTGCCAGCAGCCAAGGGAGCCTGAGGGCCACGGGTCTGCAATTT. Its translation is CASSQGSLRATGLQF.

The chain uses TRBV2 and TRBJ2-5; D assignment may be TRBD1 or TRBD2 (5 bases each). The CDR3 contains 16 residues. Germline CDR1 SNHLY, CDR2 FYNNEI. The V and J ends lost 0 bases and 2 bases respectively, with 13 bases between them. CDR3 nucleotide sequence: TGTGCCAGCAGTGAAGCGTGGGGCAGGGAGCAAGAGACCCAGTACTTC. This encodes CASSEAWGREQETQYF.

The chain links TRBV15 to TRBJ1-2; a weak D match, TRBD1 (5 bases). This CDR3 region has 16 residues. The V end lost 3 bases, the J end lost 4 bases, and 18 bases lay between the germline ends. The germline V gene encodes CDR1 LNHNV and CDR2 YYDKDF (reference sequence). CDR3 nucleotide sequence: TGTGCCACCAGCAGTAGACGGGACGGCCTTCCCTATGGCTACACCTTC. Translated, it gives CATSSRRDGLPYGYTF.

This clonotype was seen a handful of times. The chain has TRBV10-1 and TRBJ2-2; the match to TRBD2 covers 9 bases. Germline loops: CDR1 WNHNN, CDR2 SYGVQD (reference sequence). There are 14 residues in the CDR3. J lost 6 bases, V lost 6 bases, and 5 bases had no gene match. The CDR3 here is CASRQGLASGELFF. The CDR3 DNA is TGCGCCAGCAGGCAGGGACTAGCCTCCGGGGAGCTGTTTTTT.

The rearrangement links TRBV10-3 to TRBJ2-3; 7 bases fit TRBD2. This CDR3 is 13 amino acids long. Germline CDR1 reads ENHRY; CDR2 reads SYGVKD. The trim removed 8 bases at V and 0 bases at J, leaving 2 bases unmatched. CDR3 loop: CAILRESTDTQYF. The CDR3 DNA is TGTGCCATCTTGCGGGAGAGCACAGATACGCAGTATTTT.

This clonotype was recorded a few times. Written as DNA, the CDR3 is TGCAGCGTTTTACCCGGGACAGGGGGGAATCACAATGAGCAGTTCTTC. Translating it yields CSVLPGTGGNHNEQFF. The chain recombines TRBV29-1 with TRBJ2-1, with TRBD1 matching over 11 bases. CDR3 size: 16 residues. The J segment lost 5 bases and the V segment lost 5 bases, leaving 11 bases of the junction unmatched. The germline gives CDR1 SQVTM, CDR2 ANQGSEA.

V and J are TRBV5-1 and TRBJ1-4, with 8 bases lining up with TRBD1. The CDR3 is 15 amino acids. The V gene end was trimmed by 4 bases and the J gene end by 3 bases; junction bases not matched to a gene: 5. From germline, CDR1 is SGHRS and CDR2 YFSETQ. In nucleotides, the CDR3 is TGCGCCAGCAGCGACCCGGGACAGGCTAATGAAAAACTGTTTTTT. Translation: CASSDPGQANEKLFF. The full variable domain, its missing parts supplied by reference TRBV5-1 and TRBJ1-4, is KAGVTQTPRYLIKTRGQQVTLSCSPISGHRSVSWYQQTPGQGLQFLFEYFSETQRNKGNFPGRFSGRQFSNSRSEMNVSTLELGDSALYLCASSDPGQANEKLFFGSGTQLSVL.

The chain couples TRBV15 to TRBJ2-3; D not certain. Germline CDR1 is LNHNV and CDR2 is YYDKDF (reference sequence). This CDR3 region has 12 residues. V was cut by 5 bases and J by 4 bases, with 7 bases left in between. CDR3 sequence: CATSAKSDTQYF. The CDR3 nucleotides are TGTGCCACCAGCGCAAAGTCAGATACGCAGTATTTT.

V is TRBV7-2 and J is TRBJ2-3; D might be TRBD2 (5 bases). Deletions cut 5 bases from V and 9 bases from J, with 15 bases between. Germline CDR1 is SGHTA and CDR2 is FQGNSA. The CDR3 runs 13 residues. In DNA form, the CDR3 reads TGTGCCAGCAGCCAAGGCGGGCTCCCCACGCAGTATTTT. Its protein is CASSQGGLPTQYF. The full variable domain, with the rest looked up from reference TRBV7-2 and TRBJ2-3, is GAGVSQSPSNKVTEKGKDVELRCDPISGHTALYWYRQSLGQGLEFLIYFQGNSAPDKSGLPSDRFSAERTGGSVSTLTIQRTQQEDSAVYLCASSQGGLPTQYFGPGTRLTVL.